The 6 T cell receptor beta chains below were found in one sample sequenced in a study of shared clonotypes between healthy human individuals. Assay: immunoSEQ multiplex PCR; the TCRdb copy retains only in-frame clones and omits some. The sample includes about 980,000 clones, over 60% seen only once; the top ten take approximately 1.5%. The sequencing sample was made of memory CD4+ T cells sorted from blood. Subset in this sample: CD45RA-negative fraction. The receptors derive from a man between 18 and 29 years old in good health.

The chain joins TRBV28 to TRBJ2-7, with 7 nucleotides matching TRBD2. Trimming cost V 10 bases and J 2 bases; bases outside gene matches: 5. CDR1 MDHEN and CDR2 SYDVKM come from the germline V gene. The CDR3 spans 12 residues. The CDR3 DNA is TGTGCCACCCGGGACTACCCCTACGAGCAGTACTTC. It is translated as CATRDYPYEQYF.

This chain connects TRBV2 to TRBJ1-1, with unresolved D. Looked up from germline, CDR1 is SNHLY and CDR2 is FYNNEI. This CDR3 has 12 amino acids. Deletions cut 7 bases from V and 1 base from J, with 7 bases between. The CDR3 DNA follows: TGTGCCAGCAAAATAGGGAACACTGAAGCTTTCTTT. Translating gives CASKIGNTEAFF.

There are many counts of this clone. The rearrangement links TRBV5-1 to TRBJ2-7; 10 bases align to TRBD1. The CDR3 extends over 16 amino acids. V trimming: 4 bases; J trimming: 2 bases; junction bases outside the gene matches: 9. The germline V gene has CDR1 SGHRS and CDR2 YFSETQ. As DNA, the CDR3 is TGCGCCAGCAGCCCGGGACAGGGGACGGGCACCTACGAGCAGTACTTC. It yields the protein CASSPGQGTGTYEQYF.

Worth noting for this clone: The sample carries other DNA sequences with the same CDR3. The genes are TRBV5-1 and TRBJ2-2, with D possibly being TRBD2 (6 bases). Trimming shortened V by 4 bases and J by 2 bases, and 15 bases separated the two germline ends. This CDR3 contains 16 residues. Germline V gives CDR1 SGHRS, CDR2 YFSETQ. In DNA form, the CDR3 reads TGCGCCAGCAGCCTCCCCGGGACTGGAAACACCGGGGAGCTGTTTTTT. Protein product: CASSLPGTGNTGELFF.

Comment on this clone: A clone one base away is much larger, so this may be a read error. The chain employs TRBV11-1 and TRBJ1-1, with D possibly matching TRBD1 (5 bases). Trimming pared 6 bases from V and 1 base from J, leaving 9 bases between. Looked up from germline, CDR1 is SGHAT and CDR2 is FQDESV (reference sequence). There are 13 residues in the CDR3. The DNA of the CDR3 is TGTGCCAGCAGTGAGCAGGGGAACACTGAAGCTTTCTTT. Translating gives CASSEQGNTEAFF.

There are a few counts of this clone. This chain joins TRBV5-1 and TRBJ1-1; 8 nucleotides agree with TRBD1. The CDR3 is 13 amino acids. Trimming took 5 bases from V and 7 from J; bases not matched to a gene: 7. CDR1 is SGHRS and CDR2 is YFSETQ in the germline V gene. The CDR3 bases are TGCGCCAGCAGGGATGCCGACAGGGGTGAAGCTTTCTTT. Translation: CASRDADRGEAFF. Together with reference TRBV5-1 and TRBJ1-1, the CDR3 gives the full variable domain: KAGVTQTPRYLIKTRGQQVTLSCSPISGHRSVSWYQQTPGQGLQFLFEYFSETQRNKGNFPGRFSGRQFSNSRSEMNVSTLELGDSALYLCASRDADRGEAFFGQGTRLTVV.